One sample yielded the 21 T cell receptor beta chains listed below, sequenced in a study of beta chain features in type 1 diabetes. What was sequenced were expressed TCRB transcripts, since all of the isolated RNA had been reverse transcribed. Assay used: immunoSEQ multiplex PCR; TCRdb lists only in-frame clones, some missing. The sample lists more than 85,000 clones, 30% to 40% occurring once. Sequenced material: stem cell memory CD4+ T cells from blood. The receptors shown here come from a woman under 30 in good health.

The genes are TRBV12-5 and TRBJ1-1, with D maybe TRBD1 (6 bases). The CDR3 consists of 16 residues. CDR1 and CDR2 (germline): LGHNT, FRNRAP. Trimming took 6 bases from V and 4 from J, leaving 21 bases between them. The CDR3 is CASGLQGMGASTEAFF. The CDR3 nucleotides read TGTGCTAGTGGCCTCCAGGGGATGGGAGCGAGCACTGAAGCTTTCTTT.

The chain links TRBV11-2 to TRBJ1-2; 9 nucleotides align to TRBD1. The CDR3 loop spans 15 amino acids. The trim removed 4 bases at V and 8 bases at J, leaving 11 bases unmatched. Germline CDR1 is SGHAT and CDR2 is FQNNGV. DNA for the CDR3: TGTGCCAGCAGCTCTCCCCGGGACAGGGTCGGCGGCTACACCTTC. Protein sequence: CASSSPRDRVGGYTF.

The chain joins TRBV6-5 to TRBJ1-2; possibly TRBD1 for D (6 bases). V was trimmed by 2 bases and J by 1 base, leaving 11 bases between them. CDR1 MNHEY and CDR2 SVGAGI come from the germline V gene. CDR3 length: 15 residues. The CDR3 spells CASSYVTGYNYGYTF. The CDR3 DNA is TGTGCCAGCAGTTACGTTACAGGGTATAACTATGGCTACACCTTC.

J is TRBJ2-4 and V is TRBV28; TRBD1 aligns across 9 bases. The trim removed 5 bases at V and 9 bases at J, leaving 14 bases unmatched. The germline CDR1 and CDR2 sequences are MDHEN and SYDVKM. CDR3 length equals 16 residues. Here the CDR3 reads CASSIGDREYLGIQYF. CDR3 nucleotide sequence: TGTGCCAGCAGTATAGGGGACAGGGAATATCTGGGCATTCAGTACTTC.

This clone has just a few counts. CDR3 DNA sequence: TGTGCCAGCAACCGAGGGGGCGACGCCCGCACAGATACGCAGTATTTT. It codes for CASNRGGDARTDTQYF. The chain uses TRBV7-2 and TRBJ2-3, with 7 bases fitting TRBD1. The CDR3 is made up of 16 amino acids. Trimming removed 7 bases from V and 1 base from J; junction bases left unmatched: 11. CDR1 SGHTA and CDR2 FQGNSA come from the germline V gene.

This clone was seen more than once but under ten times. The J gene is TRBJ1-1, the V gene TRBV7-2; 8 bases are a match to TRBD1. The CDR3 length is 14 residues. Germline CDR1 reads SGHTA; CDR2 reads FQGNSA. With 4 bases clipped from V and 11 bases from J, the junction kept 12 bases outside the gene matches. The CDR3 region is CASSYTTNRGTAFF. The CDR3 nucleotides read TGTGCCAGCAGCTACACAACCAACAGGGGGACTGCTTTCTTT.

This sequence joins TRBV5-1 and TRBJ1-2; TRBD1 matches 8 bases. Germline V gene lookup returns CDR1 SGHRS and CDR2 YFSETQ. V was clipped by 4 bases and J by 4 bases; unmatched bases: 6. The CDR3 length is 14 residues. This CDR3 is CASSVGQGIYGYTF. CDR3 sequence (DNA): TGCGCCAGCAGCGTTGGACAGGGAATCTATGGCTACACCTTC.

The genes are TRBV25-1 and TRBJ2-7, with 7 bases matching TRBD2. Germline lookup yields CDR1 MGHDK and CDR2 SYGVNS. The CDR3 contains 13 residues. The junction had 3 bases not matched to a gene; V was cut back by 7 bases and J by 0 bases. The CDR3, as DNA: TGTGCCAGCATTCGGGGGGACTCCTACGAGCAGTACTTC. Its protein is CASIRGDSYEQYF.

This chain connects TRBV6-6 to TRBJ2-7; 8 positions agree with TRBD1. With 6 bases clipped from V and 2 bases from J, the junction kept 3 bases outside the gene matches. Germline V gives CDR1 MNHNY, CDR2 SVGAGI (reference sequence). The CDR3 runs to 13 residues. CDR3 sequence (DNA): TGTGCCAGCAGAGGACAGGGCACCTACGAGCAGTACTTC. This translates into CASRGQGTYEQYF.

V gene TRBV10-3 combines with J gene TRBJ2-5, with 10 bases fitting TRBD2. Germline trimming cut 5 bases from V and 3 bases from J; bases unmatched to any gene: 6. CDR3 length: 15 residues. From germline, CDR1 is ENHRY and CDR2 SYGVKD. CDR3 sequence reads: CAISRAGGEKETQYF. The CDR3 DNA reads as TGTGCCATCAGTCGAGCGGGAGGGGAGAAAGAGACCCAGTACTTC.

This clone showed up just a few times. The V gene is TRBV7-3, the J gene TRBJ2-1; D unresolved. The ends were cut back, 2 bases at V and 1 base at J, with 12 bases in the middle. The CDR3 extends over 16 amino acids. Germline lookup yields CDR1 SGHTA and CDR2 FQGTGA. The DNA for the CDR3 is TGTGCCAGCAGCTTAGGTGCAGGATCTTCCTACAATGAGCAGTTCTTC. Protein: CASSLGAGSSYNEQFF.

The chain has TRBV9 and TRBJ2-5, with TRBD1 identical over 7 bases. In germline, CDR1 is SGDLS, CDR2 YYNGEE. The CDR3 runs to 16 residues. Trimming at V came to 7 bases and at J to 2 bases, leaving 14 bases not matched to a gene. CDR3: CASSAGTVVVQETQYF. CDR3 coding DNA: TGTGCCAGCTCGGCCGGGACAGTAGTAGTTCAAGAGACCCAGTACTTC.

DNA of the CDR3: TGTGCCACCAGGGGCGCGGGATTTTTCCAAGAGACCCAGTACTTC. It translates to CATRGAGFFQETQYF. The V call is TRBV10-3, the J call TRBJ2-5; D tentatively fits TRBD1 or TRBD2 (6 bases each). Germline V gives CDR1 ENHRY, CDR2 SYGVKD. V was shortened by 10 bases and J by 1 base, with 19 bases between the two germline ends. This CDR3 comprises 15 residues.

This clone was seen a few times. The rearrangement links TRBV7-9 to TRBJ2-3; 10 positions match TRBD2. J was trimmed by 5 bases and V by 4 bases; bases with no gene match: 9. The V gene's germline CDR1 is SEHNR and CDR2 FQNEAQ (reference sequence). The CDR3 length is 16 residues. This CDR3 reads CASSWILAGEVDTQYF. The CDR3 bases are TGTGCCAGCAGCTGGATTCTAGCGGGAGAGGTAGATACGCAGTATTTT.

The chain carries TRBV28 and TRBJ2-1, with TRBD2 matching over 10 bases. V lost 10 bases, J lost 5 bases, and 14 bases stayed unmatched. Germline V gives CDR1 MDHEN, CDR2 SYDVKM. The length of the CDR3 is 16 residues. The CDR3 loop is CATTTPGLAIHNEQFF. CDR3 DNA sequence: TGTGCCACCACCACACCGGGACTAGCGATCCACAATGAGCAGTTCTTC.

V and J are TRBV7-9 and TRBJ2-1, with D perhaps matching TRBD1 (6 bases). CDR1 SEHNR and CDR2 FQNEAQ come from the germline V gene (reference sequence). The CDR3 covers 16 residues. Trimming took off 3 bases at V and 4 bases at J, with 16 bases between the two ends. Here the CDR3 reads CASSFFKGHKYNEQFF. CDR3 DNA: TGTGCCAGCAGCTTTTTCAAGGGACATAAATACAATGAGCAGTTCTTC.

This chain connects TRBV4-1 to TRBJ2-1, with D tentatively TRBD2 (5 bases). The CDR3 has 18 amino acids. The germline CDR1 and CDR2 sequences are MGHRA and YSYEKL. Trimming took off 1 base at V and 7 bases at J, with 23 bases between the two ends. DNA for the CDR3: TGCGCCAGCAGCCAAGGGGTGGGTAAGCGGACTCCGGGGAATGAGCAGTTCTTC. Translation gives CASSQGVGKRTPGNEQFF.

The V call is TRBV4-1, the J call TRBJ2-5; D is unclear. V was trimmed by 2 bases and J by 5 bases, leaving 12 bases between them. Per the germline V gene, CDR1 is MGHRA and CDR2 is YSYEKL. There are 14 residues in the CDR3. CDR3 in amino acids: CASSQQAYSETQYF. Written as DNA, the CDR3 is TGCGCCAGCAGCCAACAAGCGTATTCGGAGACCCAGTACTTC.

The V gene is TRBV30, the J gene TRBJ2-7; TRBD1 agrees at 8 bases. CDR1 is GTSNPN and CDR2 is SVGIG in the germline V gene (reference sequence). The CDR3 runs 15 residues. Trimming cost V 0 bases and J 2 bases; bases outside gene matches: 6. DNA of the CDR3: TGTGCCTGGAGTGTGGGCAGGGGGCGGACCTACGAGCAGTACTTC. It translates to CAWSVGRGRTYEQYF.

The CDR3 here is CASSVRGTGPSTTNTDTQYF. Written as DNA, the CDR3 is TGTGCCAGCAGCGTGAGAGGGACAGGACCTTCTACAACCAACACAGATACGCAGTATTTT. This sequence joins TRBV9 and TRBJ2-3; TRBD1 agrees at 8 bases. The CDR3 covers 20 residues. In germline, CDR1 is SGDLS, CDR2 YYNGEE. The junction had 19 bases not matched to a gene; V was cut back by 2 bases and J by 2 bases.

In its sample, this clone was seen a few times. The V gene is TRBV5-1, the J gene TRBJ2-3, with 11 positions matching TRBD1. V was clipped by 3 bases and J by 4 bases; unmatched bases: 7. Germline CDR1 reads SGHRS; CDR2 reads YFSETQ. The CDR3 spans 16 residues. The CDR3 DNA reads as TGCGCCAGCAGCTACTCGGGACAGGGGGTCTCAGATACGCAGTATTTT. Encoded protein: CASSYSGQGVSDTQYF.